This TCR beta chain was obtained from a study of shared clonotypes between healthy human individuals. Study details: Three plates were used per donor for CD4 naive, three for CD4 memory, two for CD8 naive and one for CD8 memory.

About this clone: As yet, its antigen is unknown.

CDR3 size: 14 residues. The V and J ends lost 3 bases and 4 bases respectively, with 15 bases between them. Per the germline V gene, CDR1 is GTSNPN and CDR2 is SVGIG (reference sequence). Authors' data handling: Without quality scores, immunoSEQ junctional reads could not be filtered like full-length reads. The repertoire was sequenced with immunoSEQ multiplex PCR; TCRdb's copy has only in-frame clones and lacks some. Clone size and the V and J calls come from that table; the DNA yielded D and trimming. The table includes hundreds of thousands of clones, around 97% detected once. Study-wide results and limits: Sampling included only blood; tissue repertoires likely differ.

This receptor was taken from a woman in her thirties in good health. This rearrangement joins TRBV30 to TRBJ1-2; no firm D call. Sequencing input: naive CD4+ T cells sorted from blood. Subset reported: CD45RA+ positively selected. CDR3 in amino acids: CAWSLSGLSYGYTF. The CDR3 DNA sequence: TGTGCCTGGAGCCTGTCAGGTCTATCCTATGGCTACACCTTC. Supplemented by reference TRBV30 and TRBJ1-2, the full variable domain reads SQTIHQWPATLVQPVGSPLSLECTVEGTSNPNLYWYRQAAGRGLQLLFYSVGIGQISSEVPQNLSASRPQDRQFILSSKKLLLSDSGFYLCAWSLSGLSYGYTFGSGTRLTVV.